A single sample is the source of the 13 T cell receptor beta chains below, sequenced in a study of T-cell reconstitution after alpha-beta-depleted transplantation in children. General observations from the study: One year post-transplant, T-cell counts and diversity were largely derived from T cells produced anew.

These TCRs' antigens remain unknown. This sample's TCRbeta library carried unique molecular identifier barcodes. Each CDR3 protein is one row after TCRdb ran MiXCR on the PCR reads. The sample lists around 300,000 distinct CDR3 sequences; approximately 7.3% were seen once. This sample comprised peripheral blood, obtained 360 days after TCRalphabeta/CD19-depleted stem cell transplant. The receptor source for this set is a female patient aged 2 to 10 who had a stem cell transplant for Fanconi anemia, so the T cells may come from the graft donor.

This clonotype was picked up many times. J is TRBJ2-3 and V is TRBV29-1, with D possibly TRBD1 on 6 matching bases. The V end lost 4 bases, the J end lost 6 bases, and 14 bases lay between the germline ends. Germline CDR1 reads SQVTM; CDR2 reads ANQGSEA. This CDR3 is built from 13 residues. Here the CDR3 reads CSVGQDSRDTQYF. The CDR3 DNA reads as TGCAGCGTTGGGCAGGACAGTAGGGATACGCAGTATTTT.

This clonotype has a count of ten or more. The rearrangement links TRBV12-3 or TRBV12-4 to TRBJ1-5; D call uncertain. V was shortened by 4 bases and J by 4 bases, with 8 bases between the two germline ends. The CDR3 contains 13 residues. The CDR3 DNA reads as TGTGCCAGCAGTTGGAGGGAGAATCAGCCCCAGCATTTT. The encoded protein is CASSWRENQPQHF.

In its sample, this clonotype was seen many times. The rearrangement links TRBV12-3 or TRBV12-4 to TRBJ2-1, with 9 bases aligning to TRBD1. Trimming took 5 bases from V and 4 from J; bases not matched to a gene: 12. CDR3 length: 17 residues. DNA for the CDR3: TGTGCCAGCAGTGCCCACGGGGGACAGGGATCGTACAATGAGCAGTTCTTC. Protein: CASSAHGGQGSYNEQFF.

This clonotype has only a few counts. The chain employs TRBV7-2 and TRBJ1-1; TRBD1 matches 11 bases. V lost 5 bases and J lost 1; bases outside the gene matches: 3. Germline V gene sequence: CDR1 SGHTA, CDR2 FQGNSA. The CDR3 has 15 amino acids. CDR3 DNA sequence: TGTGCCAGCAGCCGGGACAGGGGGAGGAACACTGAAGCTTTCTTT. Protein product: CASSRDRGRNTEAFF. Supplemented by reference TRBV7-2 and TRBJ1-1, the full variable domain reads GAGVSQSPSNKVTEKGKDVELRCDPISGHTALYWYRQSLGQGLEFLIYFQGNSAPDKSGLPSDRFSAERTGGSVSTLTIQRTQQEDSAVYLCASSRDRGRNTEAFFGQGTRLTVV.

The J gene is TRBJ2-5, the V gene TRBV7-6; D may be TRBD1 or TRBD2 (6 bases each). The CDR3 length is 15 residues. Germline CDR1 is SGHVS and CDR2 is FNYEAQ. Trimming took 3 bases from V and 5 from J, leaving 16 bases between them. CDR3 protein: CASSFYGGLGETQYF. The CDR3 DNA follows: TGTGCCAGCAGCTTCTATGGGGGGCTGGGGGAGACCCAGTACTTC.

Ten or more counts support this clonotype. J is TRBJ2-2 and V is TRBV12-3 or TRBV12-4; D is possibly TRBD2 (6 bases). The CDR3 extends over 16 amino acids. V lost 1 base and J 3 bases, leaving 12 bases between the germline ends. CDR3 nucleotides: TGTGCCAGCAGTTTAGAACGGGGGAGCTACACCGGGGAGCTGTTTTTT. Its protein product is CASSLERGSYTGELFF.

The J gene is TRBJ2-5, the V gene TRBV7-8; TRBD2 agrees at 7 bases. The V segment lost 0 bases and the J segment 5 bases; nucleotides outside the gene matches: 9. CDR1 and CDR2 from the germline V gene are SGHVS and FQNEAQ. The length of the CDR3 is 16 residues. For the CDR3, the DNA is TGTGCCAGCAGCTTAGCGGGAGCAGCGGGGAAGGAGACCCAGTACTTC. Its translation: CASSLAGAAGKETQYF.

This clonotype has a count of ten or more. The rearrangement uses TRBV15 and TRBJ2-7; 10 nucleotides agree with TRBD2. V lost 1 base to trimming and J lost 4 bases; unmatched junction nucleotides: 4. CDR3 length equals 15 residues. Germline CDR1 is LNHNV and CDR2 is YYDKDF (reference sequence). The CDR3 loop is CATSRGSGGRYEQYF. The CDR3, as DNA: TGTGCCACCAGCAGAGGTAGCGGGGGGCGGTACGAGCAGTACTTC.

This clonotype was counted ten times or more. This rearrangement joins TRBV20-1 to TRBJ2-2, with a weak D call TRBD1 (5 bases). The length of the CDR3 is 13 residues. CDR1 and CDR2 from the germline V gene are DFQATT and SNEGSKA (reference sequence). V was trimmed by 6 bases and J by 3 bases, leaving 11 bases between them. The CDR3 DNA reads TGCAGTGCCGTCAGGGAAGACACCGGGGAGCTGTTTTTT. Its translation is CSAVREDTGELFF.

In DNA form, the CDR3 reads TGCAGCGTTGCAACCCCCGGCACGTTGAGGCCCGCAGGCTACACCTTC. It encodes CSVATPGTLRPAGYTF. The chain links TRBV29-1 to TRBJ1-2; D uncertain. V lost 4 bases, J lost 8 bases, and 26 bases lay in between. CDR1 is SQVTM, CDR2 ANQGSEA, per germline. CDR3 length: 16 residues.

This clonotype was found a few times. The rearrangement joins TRBV6-1 to TRBJ1-1, with D perhaps TRBD1 (5 bases). V was trimmed by 6 bases and J by 2 bases, leaving 13 bases between them. Per the germline V gene, CDR1 is MNHNS and CDR2 is SASEGT. This CDR3 contains 14 residues. CDR3: CASRTGALNTEAFF. The CDR3 nucleotides read TGTGCCAGCAGGACCGGGGCGTTAAACACTGAAGCTTTCTTT.

This clonotype was seen only a few times. The genes are TRBV11-2 and TRBJ2-7, with a tentative D call TRBD2 (5 bases). The V end lost 3 bases, the J end lost 1 base, and 13 bases lay between the germline ends. Germline V gene sequence: CDR1 SGHAT, CDR2 FQNNGV. The CDR3 extends over 15 amino acids. CDR3 residues: CASSFGRVLSYEQYF. Here the CDR3 DNA reads TGTGCCAGCAGCTTTGGGCGGGTTCTGTCCTACGAGCAGTACTTC.

At least ten counts were recorded for this clonotype. This chain links TRBV29-1 with TRBJ2-5, with D hard to call. Per germline, CDR1 SQVTM and CDR2 ANQGSEA. Trimming shortened V by 1 base and J by 2 bases, and 8 bases separated the two germline ends. The CDR3 length is 13 residues. The CDR3 reads CSVEGQVQETQYF. The CDR3 nucleotides are TGCAGCGTTGAAGGTCAAGTACAAGAGACCCAGTACTTC.